This is a list of T cell receptor beta chains from one sample in a study of memory CD4+ T cells and cytomegalovirus serostatus. Generated by immunoSEQ multiplex PCR, the TCRdb table keeps only in-frame clones and is missing some. The repertoire includes tens of thousands of clones, around 82% of them detected once, and about 0.7% sits in the top ten. Source material: memory CD4+ T cells from blood. The receptors were gathered from an adult in good health and CMV-seronegative. CDR3s include the opening cysteine and the closing phenylalanine or tryptophan. Each record gives: CDR3 length, D gene, V gene, J gene, CDR3 protein, CDR3 DNA. A D gene is named only where the DNA matches it firmly.

cdr3_length: 15
d_call: TRBD1
v_call: TRBV6-6
j_call: TRBJ1-4
cdr3_aa: CASRDRERFFEKLFF
cdr3_nt: TGTGCCAGCAGGGACAGGGAGAGGTTTTTTGAAAAACTGTTTTTT

cdr3_length: 17
d_call: TRBD1
v_call: TRBV10-1
j_call: TRBJ2-3
cdr3_aa: CASSDGRGSPGTDTQYF
cdr3_nt: TGCGCCAGCAGTGATGGCAGGGGGTCGCCGGGCACAGATACGCAGTATTTT

cdr3_length: 13
d_call: .
v_call: TRBV30
j_call: TRBJ1-3
cdr3_aa: CAWSVEVGNTIYF
cdr3_nt: TGTGCCTGGAGTGTAGAAGTCGGAAACACCATATATTTT

cdr3_length: 14
d_call: .
v_call: TRBV10-3
j_call: TRBJ2-5
cdr3_aa: CAISGTKGKETQYF
cdr3_nt: TGTGCCATCAGTGGTACGAAGGGGAAAGAGACCCAGTACTTC

cdr3_length: 14
d_call: .
v_call: TRBV6-1
j_call: TRBJ1-5
cdr3_aa: CASRQGGSNQPQHF
cdr3_nt: TGTGCCAGCAGACAGGGAGGAAGCAATCAGCCCCAGCATTTT

cdr3_length: 12
d_call: .
v_call: TRBV6-5
j_call: TRBJ2-7
cdr3_aa: CASSPFTYEQYF
cdr3_nt: TGTGCCAGCAGCCCCTTTACCTACGAGCAGTACTTC

cdr3_length: 20
d_call: TRBD2
v_call: TRBV10-3
j_call: TRBJ2-1
cdr3_aa: CAISHTTGTSGSGSYNEQFF
cdr3_nt: TGTGCCATCAGTCACACAACTGGGACTAGCGGGAGTGGGTCCTACAATGAGCAGTTCTTC

cdr3_length: 17
d_call: TRBD1
v_call: TRBV27
j_call: TRBJ1-2
cdr3_aa: CASRTEIRDRGRYGYTF
cdr3_nt: TGTGCCAGCAGAACAGAAATCCGGGACAGGGGGCGGTATGGCTACACCTTC

cdr3_length: 13
d_call: .
v_call: TRBV6-1
j_call: TRBJ2-5
cdr3_aa: CASSEARAQTQYF
cdr3_nt: TGTGCCAGCAGTGAAGCCCGGGCCCAGACCCAGTACTTC

cdr3_length: 13
d_call: .
v_call: TRBV27
j_call: TRBJ1-1
cdr3_aa: CASSFRDRLRAFF
cdr3_nt: TGTGCCAGCAGTTTCCGGGACCGCCTTCGCGCTTTCTTT

cdr3_length: 11
d_call: .
v_call: TRBV20-1
j_call: TRBJ2-7
cdr3_aa: CSARAGYEQYF
cdr3_nt: TGCAGTGCTAGAGCGGGATACGAGCAGTACTTC